This is a list of T cell receptor beta chains from one sample in a study of CD8+CD57+ T cells in acquired aplastic anemia. TCRdb independently ran MiXCR on the reads; one entry per CDR3 protein. The table includes about 200,000 distinct CDR3 sequences, 65% detected once. Sequenced: sorted CD4+, CD8+, or CD8+CD57+ T cells (not recorded which) from PBMCs. All receptors derive from a human donor with aplastic anemia. Both conserved end residues are part of each CDR3. The D gene is left open where the match is weak. Only part of the rows carry a size: once, few, many, or a class if the clone is expanded.

abundance,d_gene,v_gene,j_gene,CDR3aa,CDR3nt
NA,TRBD1,TRBV5-1,TRBJ1-3,CASSLQGVPSSGNTIYF,TGCGCCAGCAGCTTACAGGGGGTCCCTAGCTCTGGAAACACCATATATTTT
NA,NA,TRBV10-3,TRBJ2-3,CAISVQGQPTDTQYF,TGTGCCATCAGTGTTCAAGGACAGCCCACAGATACGCAGTATTTT
once,NA,TRBV9,TRBJ1-2,CASSVATVGYGYTF,TGTGCCAGCAGCGTAGCTACGGTAGGCTATGGCTACACCTTC
NA,NA,TRBV7-6,TRBJ2-7,CASSQGSGYEQYF,TGTGCCAGCAGTCAAGGGTCGGGCTACGAGCAGTACTTC
NA,TRBD1,TRBV12-3/TRBV12-4,TRBJ2-6,CASSDYRGAWSEAF,TGTGCCAGCAGTGACTACAGGGGAGCCTGGTCTGAAGCTTTC
NA,NA,TRBV20-1,TRBJ2-5,CSIHRAWETQYF,TGCAGCATCCATCGGGCATGGGAGACCCAGTACTTC
NA,TRBD1,TRBV2,TRBJ1-4,CASSETGGKLFF,TGTGCCAGCAGTGAAACAGGGGGAAAACTGTTTTTT
NA,NA,TRBV29-1,TRBJ1-5,CSVATDGNQPQHF,TGCAGCGTTGCCACGGACGGCAATCAGCCCCAGCATTTT
NA,TRBD2,TRBV20-1,TRBJ2-7,CSATSGSSYEQYF,TGCAGTGCTACTAGCGGGTCCTCCTACGAGCAGTACTTC
NA,NA,TRBV7-9,TRBJ2-2,CASSLVGADTGELFF,TGTGCCAGCAGCTTAGTCGGGGCCGACACCGGGGAGCTGTTTTTT
NA,NA,TRBV2,TRBJ2-7,CASSVFLSEQYF,TGTGCCAGCAGTGTATTTTTGAGCGAGCAGTACTTC
NA,NA,TRBV20-1,TRBJ1-5,CSARPSRGNQPQHF,TGCAGTGCTAGGCCCTCAAGAGGGAATCAGCCCCAGCATTTT
NA,TRBD2,TRBV10-3,TRBJ2-3,CAISELASGVSTDTQYF,TGTGCCATCAGTGAACTGGCTAGCGGGGTGAGCACAGATACGCAGTATTTT
NA,NA,TRBV7-6,TRBJ1-1,CASSLFIGENTEAFF,TGTGCCAGCAGCTTATTTATAGGGGAGAACACTGAAGCTTTCTTT
few,TRBD1,TRBV12-3/TRBV12-4,TRBJ1-1,CASSPDRTEAFF,TGTGCCAGCAGTCCGGACAGGACTGAAGCTTTCTTT
NA,NA,TRBV5-6,TRBJ2-6,CASSLGRSGANVLTF,TGTGCCAGCAGCTTGGGGAGGTCTGGGGCCAACGTCCTGACTTTC
NA,TRBD2,TRBV10-3,TRBJ2-7,CAISEGSGNEQYF,TGTGCCATCAGTGAAGGTAGCGGGAACGAGCAGTACTTC
NA,NA,TRBV20-1,TRBJ2-3,CRVLGAGMATNTDTQYF,TGCAGAGTGCTAGGCGCTGGTATGGCCACAAACACAGATACGCAGTATTTT
few,TRBD1,TRBV20-1,TRBJ2-1,CSAREAKTGYEQFF,TGCAGTGCTAGAGAGGCCAAGACAGGGTACGAGCAGTTCTTC
once,NA,TRBV15,TRBJ2-2,CATSRDRPNTGELFF,TGTGCCACCAGCAGAGATCGGCCAAACACCGGGGAGCTGTTTTTT
few,NA,TRBV20-1,TRBJ1-2,CSARDWTNNYGYTF,TGCAGTGCTAGAGATTGGACAAATAACTATGGCTACACCTTC
NA,TRBD2,TRBV7-2,TRBJ2-3,CASSLDGGTDTQYF,TGTGCCAGCAGCCTCGACGGGGGGACAGATACGCAGTATTTT
NA,NA,TRBV10-3,TRBJ1-2,CAISDKGYTF,TGTGCCATCAGTGACAAAGGCTACACCTTC
NA,NA,TRBV5-1,TRBJ2-1,CASSSAPQREQFF,TGCGCCAGCAGCTCAGCGCCTCAAAGGGAGCAGTTCTTC
NA,NA,TRBV10-3,TRBJ1-2,CAISERSGKAYGYTF,TGTGCCATCAGTGAGAGGAGTGGTAAGGCATATGGCTACACCTTC
once,NA,TRBV7-6,TRBJ2-7,CASSLQDGPYEQYF,TGTGCCAGCAGCTTACAGGACGGTCCTTACGAGCAGTACTTC
NA,NA,TRBV24-1,TRBJ1-5,CATSHSDGDSNQPQHF,TGTGCCACCAGTCACTCGGACGGAGATAGCAATCAGCCCCAGCATTTT
NA,TRBD1,TRBV7-9,TRBJ1-2,CASSLRGEQGRIYGYTF,TGTGCCAGCAGCCTCAGGGGGGAGCAGGGACGCATCTATGGCTACACCTTC
NA,NA,TRBV9,TRBJ2-2,CASSVADSSYEQYFGPGELFF,NA
NA,TRBD2,TRBV2,TRBJ2-5,CASSERTSGSWETQYF,TGTGCCAGCAGTGAAAGGACTAGCGGGAGTTGGGAGACCCAGTACTTC
NA,TRBD1,TRBV20-1,TRBJ2-7,CSATKQGRGYEQYF,TGCAGTGCTACCAAACAGGGGCGAGGGTACGAGCAGTACTTC
NA,NA,TRBV10-3,TRBJ1-4,CAISEKGKNEKLFF,TGTGCCATCAGTGAGAAAGGCAAGAATGAAAAACTGTTTTTT
NA,NA,TRBV19,TRBJ1-1,CASSRRVGAQTEAFF,TGTGCCAGTAGTCGACGCGTGGGGGCGCAAACTGAAGCTTTCTTT
NA,NA,TRBV7-9,TRBJ2-3,CASSLVGGLKDTQYF,TGTGCCAGCAGCTTAGTGGGGGGGCTAAAGGATACGCAGTATTTT
once,NA,TRBV19,TRBJ1-6,CASSVVVNSPLHF,TGTGCCAGCAGCGTAGTAGTAAATTCACCCCTCCACTTT
NA,NA,TRBV7-9,TRBJ1-1,CASSYTGVSEAFF,TGTGCCAGCAGCTATACGGGGGTGAGTGAAGCTTTCTTT
few,TRBD1,TRBV5-4,TRBJ2-7,CASSRGDRAYEQYF,TGTGCCAGCAGCAGGGGGGACAGGGCCTACGAGCAGTACTTC
few,NA,TRBV7-6,TRBJ2-7,CASSLIGEGRWDF,TGTGCCAGCAGCTTAATCGGTGAGGGGCGATGGGACTTC
NA,TRBD2,TRBV7-2,TRBJ2-7,CASSPTSGSYEQYF,TGTGCCAGCAGCCCAACTAGCGGTTCCTACGAGCAGTACTTC
NA,TRBD2,TRBV7-9,TRBJ2-7,CASSFGLAGGSSYEQYF,TGTGCCAGCAGCTTTGGACTAGCGGGAGGGAGCTCCTACGAGCAGTACTTC
few,NA,TRBV7-9,TRBJ2-7,CASSSLDSYSYEQYF,TGTGCCAGCAGCTCCTTGGACAGCTATTCCTACGAGCAGTACTTC